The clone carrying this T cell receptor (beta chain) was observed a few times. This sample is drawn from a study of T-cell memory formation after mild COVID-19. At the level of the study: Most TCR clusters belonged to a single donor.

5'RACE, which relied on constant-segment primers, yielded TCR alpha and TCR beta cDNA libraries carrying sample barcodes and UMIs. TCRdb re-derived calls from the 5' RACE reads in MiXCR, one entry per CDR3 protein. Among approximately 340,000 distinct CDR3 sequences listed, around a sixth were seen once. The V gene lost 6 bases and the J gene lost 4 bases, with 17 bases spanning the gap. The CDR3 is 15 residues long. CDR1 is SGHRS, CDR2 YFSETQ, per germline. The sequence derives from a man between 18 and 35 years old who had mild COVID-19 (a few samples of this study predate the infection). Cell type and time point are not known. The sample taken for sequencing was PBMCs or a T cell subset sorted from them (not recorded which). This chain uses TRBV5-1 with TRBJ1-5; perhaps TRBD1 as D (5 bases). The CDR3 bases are TGCGCCAGCACCCCCGGACCGGGACCTAATCAGCCCCAGCATTTT. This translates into CASTPGPGPNQPQHF.